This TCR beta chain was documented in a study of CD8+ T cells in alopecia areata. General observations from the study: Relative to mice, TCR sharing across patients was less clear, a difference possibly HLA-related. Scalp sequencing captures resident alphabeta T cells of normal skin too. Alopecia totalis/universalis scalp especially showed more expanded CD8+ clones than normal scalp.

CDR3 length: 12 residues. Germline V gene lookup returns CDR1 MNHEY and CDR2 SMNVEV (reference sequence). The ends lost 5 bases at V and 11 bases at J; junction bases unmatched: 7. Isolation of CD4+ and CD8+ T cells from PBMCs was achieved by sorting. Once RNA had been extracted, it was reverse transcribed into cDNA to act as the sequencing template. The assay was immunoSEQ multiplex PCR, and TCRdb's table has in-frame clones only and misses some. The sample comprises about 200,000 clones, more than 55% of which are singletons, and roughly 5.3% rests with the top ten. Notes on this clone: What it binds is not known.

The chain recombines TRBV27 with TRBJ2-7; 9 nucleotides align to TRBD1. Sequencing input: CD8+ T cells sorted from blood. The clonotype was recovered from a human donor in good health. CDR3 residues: CASSVRQGVKYF. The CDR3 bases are TGTGCCAGCAGTGTCCGACAGGGGGTGAAGTACTTC.